This T cell receptor beta chain derives from a study of radiation and T cells in renal cell carcinoma (dated by TCRdb to about 2020). General notes on the study: TCR beta sequencing covered fewer than 60 samples in total, comprising roughly 26 tumors and about 27 peripheral blood samples. In the 53 samples combined, 4,016,671 unique CDR3 nucleotide sequences were found, encoding roughly 3,000,000 unique CDR3 amino acid sequences. The last blood draw happened 4 weeks after radiation, timed to coincide with nephrectomy. On the study overall, not on this receptor specifically: Because the trial had a single-armed design, the trial could not examine how radiation dose or scheduling affected the TCR repertoire. Top tumor clonotypes rose in blood from baseline to 2 weeks post-radiation, then contracted by 4 weeks, suggesting transient expansion of tumor-resident clones. Dynamics of the blood repertoire were not tracked past 4 weeks after treatment. Because pretreatment tumor biopsies were not available, the study could not determine whether clonotypes were already present within the tumor at baseline.

TCR beta libraries were generated from genomic DNA with the immunoSEQ kit, following the manufacturer's recommendations. To prepare the libraries, a first multiplex PCR with proprietary primers was run, followed by a second PCR that added unique barcodes, and a bead cleanup was done after each round. Each sample batch included a kit-provided positive control reaction and a negative control reaction. The final libraries underwent checking on an Agilent 4200 TapeStation D1000 ScreenTape, volumetric pooling, and quantification by qPCR. Sequencing ran on an Illumina NextSeq500 with a MidOutput 150-cycle cartridge, using 156 Read1 and 15 Index1 cycles with kit custom primers. The pooled library was loaded at around 0.93 pM with about 18% PhiX control spiked in. In the authors' own workflow: Vendor-processed data were analyzed in R, with a clonotype defined as all T cells sharing the same CDR3 nucleotide sequence. In the clone abundance analyses, frequencies were normalized to the 10,000 most abundant clones in each sample. Before analysis, public T cell clones were removed, and these numbered fewer than six per sample on average. Tumor-enriched clonotypes and baseline blood-enriched clonotypes were defined as those with an abundance difference of at least 32-fold between compartments. A beta-binomial differential abundance model was applied to find clonotypes that expanded or contracted between blood time points. Tumor-blood repertoire similarity was measured with the Baroni-Urbani and Buser coefficient, and groups were compared using two-tailed Wilcoxon tests in R. The clones in this table, taken by TCRdb from immuneACCESS, are in-frame only. Not every clone is retained; where verified, under half of the shortfall comes from an unresolved V gene, and the cause of the rest is unknown. V, J and clone size reflect that table, while D and trimming were determined from the DNA. The sample records some 150,000 clones, 75% to 90% of which are singletons. 15% to 20% of the sample goes to the ten largest clones.

The CDR3 spans 15 residues, from the cysteine through the phenylalanine. CDR3 DNA is the only sequence kept; it has 45 bases, read in frame from the first base. As encoded in the germline V gene (reference sequence), CDR1 is LNHDA while CDR2 is SQIVND. A distance of 15 bases separates the germline ends of V and J, which lose 5 bases and 2 bases respectively. The intended sense of this specimen's time point label: blood 4 weeks post-SBRT, at nephrectomy. The treatment or condition label on this specimen signifies: 15 Gy SBRT to primary tumor, nephrectomy 4 weeks later. Samples came from a clinical trial, in which primary renal cell carcinomas received 15 Gy stereotactic body radiation therapy followed by nephrectomy 4 weeks later. Serial peripheral blood from radiation-treated patients was sampled at baseline, 2 weeks and 4 weeks after SBRT to track tumor-enriched clonotypes. Renal cell carcinoma with clear cell pathology was present in all patients. The QIAamp DNA Blood Mini Kit (Qiagen) was used to prepare genomic DNA for TCR sequencing. The analyses included just those samples that passed every quality control check.

Concerning this clone: Its specific antigen is unknown. No base quality values were provided; no much bigger clone lies one nucleotide off.

The sequences come from blood, collected from a patient whose treatment included radiotherapy and nephrectomy. In this chain, TRBV19 is recombined with TRBJ1-1; the D gene is unclear. This receptor was identified in a woman in her forties or fifties with renal cell carcinoma. The encoded CDR3 is CASSPIQLGNTEAFF. The base sequence is TGTGCCAGTAGTCCAATCCAATTGGGAAACACTGAAGCTTTCTTT.